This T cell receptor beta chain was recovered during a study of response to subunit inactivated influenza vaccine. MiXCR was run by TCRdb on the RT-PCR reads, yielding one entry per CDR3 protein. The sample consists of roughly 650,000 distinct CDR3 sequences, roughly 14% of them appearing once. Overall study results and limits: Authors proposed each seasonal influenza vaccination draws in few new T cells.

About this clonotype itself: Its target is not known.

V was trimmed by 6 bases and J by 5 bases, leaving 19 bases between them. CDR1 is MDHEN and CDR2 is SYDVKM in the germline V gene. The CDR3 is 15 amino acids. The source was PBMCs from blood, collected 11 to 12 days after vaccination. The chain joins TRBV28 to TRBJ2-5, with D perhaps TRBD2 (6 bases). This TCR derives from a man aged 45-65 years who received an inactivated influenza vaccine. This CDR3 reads CASRANWGVDETQYF. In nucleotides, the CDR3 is TGTGCCAGCAGGGCCAACTGGGGGGTTGACGAGACCCAGTACTTC.